This T cell receptor beta chain derives from a study of lymphopenia after photon versus proton radiotherapy. Data came from immunoSEQ multiplex PCR; TCRdb stores just in-frame clones and leaves some out. The sample lists around 63,000 clones; around 85% were seen once. The germline CDR1 and CDR2 sequences are SGHKS and YYEKEE (reference sequence). Trimming cost V 0 bases and J 2 bases, with 5 bases left between them. The CDR3 loop spans 14 amino acids. Sequences were derived from peripheral blood, sampled from a patient treated with photon-based radiotherapy. The sequence was obtained from a man aged 40-55 years with gastric cancer. V usage is TRBV5-5 and J usage is TRBJ2-2; D not certain. CDR3 sequence: CASSLGPNTGELFF. The CDR3 DNA follows: TGTGCCAGCAGCTTGGGTCCCAACACCGGGGAGCTGTTTTTT.